The rows below give T cell receptor beta chains drawn from one sample of a study of blood T cell repertoires in COVID-19. Some clones are missing from TCRdb's copy, which holds only in-frame ones; the method was immunoSEQ multiplex PCR. There are roughly 260,000 clones in the sample; around nine tenths occur only once, and around 9.5% lies in the top ten. Sequences were obtained from peripheral blood. These receptor sequences come from a man between 40 and 49 years old who had recovered from COVID-19. Each CDR3 is given with its conserved first and last residue. Fields, in order: J gene, CDR3 length, clone size, D gene, V gene, CDR3 protein, CDR3 DNA. The D gene is left open where the match is weak. Not every row has a clone size; where given, it reads once, few, many or a size class.

j_gene: TRBJ2-2; len: 14; abundance: NA; d_gene: NA; v_gene: TRBV30; CDR3aa: CAWSWKGLGGELFF; CDR3nt: TGTGCCTGGAGTTGGAAGGGGTTAGGCGGGGAGCTGTTTTTT
j_gene: TRBJ2-4; len: 16; abundance: NA; d_gene: TRBD2; v_gene: TRBV18; CDR3aa: CASSPSGSGGWNIQYF; CDR3nt: TGTGCCAGCTCACCATCGGGGAGCGGGGGATGGAACATTCAGTACTTC
j_gene: TRBJ2-7; len: 13; abundance: NA; d_gene: NA; v_gene: TRBV10-2; CDR3aa: CASSEYLRGEQYF; CDR3nt: TGCGCCAGCAGTGAGTACCTCAGAGGGGAGCAGTACTTC
j_gene: TRBJ2-3; len: 15; abundance: NA; d_gene: NA; v_gene: TRBV4-2; CDR3aa: CASSQVDAGGDTQYF; CDR3nt: TGTGCCAGCAGCCAAGTCGATGCGGGTGGAGATACGCAGTATTTT
j_gene: TRBJ2-2; len: 17; abundance: NA; d_gene: TRBD2; v_gene: TRBV2; CDR3aa: CASSVTSGRADTGELFF; CDR3nt: TGTGCCAGCAGTGTAACTAGCGGGAGGGCCGACACCGGGGAGCTGTTTTTT
j_gene: TRBJ2-5; len: 16; abundance: NA; d_gene: TRBD1; v_gene: TRBV18; CDR3aa: CASSPRLDRGQETQYF; CDR3nt: TGTGCCAGCTCACCACGGCTGGACAGGGGGCAGGAGACCCAGTACTTC
j_gene: TRBJ2-2; len: 16; abundance: NA; d_gene: NA; v_gene: TRBV10-1; CDR3aa: CASSESWGRGTGELFF; CDR3nt: TGCGCCAGCAGTGAGTCGTGGGGGCGCGGCACCGGGGAGCTGTTTTTT
j_gene: TRBJ2-2; len: 13; abundance: NA; d_gene: NA; v_gene: TRBV29-1; CDR3aa: CSVARLNTGELFF; CDR3nt: TGCAGCGTTGCGAGACTGAACACCGGGGAGCTGTTTTTT
j_gene: TRBJ2-5; len: 16; abundance: NA; d_gene: NA; v_gene: TRBV19; CDR3aa: CASSTRRGKYQETQYF; CDR3nt: TGTGCCAGTAGTACAAGACGGGGGAAGTACCAAGAGACCCAGTACTTC
j_gene: TRBJ2-7; len: 14; abundance: once; d_gene: TRBD1; v_gene: TRBV6-2/TRBV6-3; CDR3aa: CASSRTGTSYEQYF; CDR3nt: TGTGCCAGCAGTCGGACAGGTACCTCCTACGAGCAGTACTTC
j_gene: TRBJ2-5; len: 11; abundance: NA; d_gene: NA; v_gene: TRBV20-1; CDR3aa: CSARVRETQYF; CDR3nt: TGCAGTGCTAGAGTGCGAGAGACCCAGTACTTC
j_gene: TRBJ2-1; len: 15; abundance: NA; d_gene: NA; v_gene: TRBV18; CDR3aa: CASSPLHSSYNEQFF; CDR3nt: TGTGCCAGCTCACCTCTCCACTCTTCCTACAATGAGCAGTTCTTC
j_gene: TRBJ2-7; len: 13; abundance: NA; d_gene: NA; v_gene: TRBV5-1; CDR3aa: CASSLGHSYEQYF; CDR3nt: TGCGCCAGCAGCTTGGGACACTCCTACGAGCAGTACTTC
j_gene: TRBJ2-1; len: 14; abundance: once; d_gene: TRBD2; v_gene: TRBV10-3; CDR3aa: CAIRGLAGANEQFF; CDR3nt: TGTGCCATCAGGGGACTAGCGGGAGCTAATGAGCAGTTCTTC
j_gene: TRBJ2-4; len: 16; abundance: NA; d_gene: NA; v_gene: TRBV7-2; CDR3aa: CASSLVPNLAKNIQYF; CDR3nt: TGTGCCAGCAGCTTAGTGCCCAACTTAGCCAAAAACATTCAGTACTTC
j_gene: TRBJ1-4; len: 14; abundance: NA; d_gene: NA; v_gene: TRBV12-5; CDR3aa: CASGLVSGEEKLFF; CDR3nt: TGTGCTAGTGGTTTGGTATCTGGGGAGGAAAAACTGTTTTTT
j_gene: TRBJ2-5; len: 14; abundance: medium-sized; d_gene: NA; v_gene: TRBV6-5; CDR3aa: CASSYRRGVETQYF; CDR3nt: TGTGCCAGCAGTTACCGGAGGGGAGTCGAGACCCAGTACTTC